Below, 24 T cell receptor beta chains from the same sample are listed, as sequenced in a study of blood T cells in healthy people across ages. Through a sample-barcoded 5' primer and a J-beta primer mix, a second PCR was run for about 6 to 11 cycles. From the 5' RACE reads, TCRdb called clonotypes with MiXCR, one entry per CDR3 protein. The repertoire holds 650,000 to 900,000 distinct CDR3 sequences, with 62% as singletons. Material: blood. Receptor source: a man aged 30 to 39 in good health.

This chain connects TRBV11-1 to TRBJ2-1, with D unclear. Trimming cost V 8 bases and J 6 bases, with 11 bases left between them. The V gene's germline CDR1 is SGHAT and CDR2 FQDESV (reference sequence). The CDR3 sequence is 12 residues long. Here the CDR3 reads CASLSIGNEQFF. The CDR3 bases are TGTGCCAGCTTATCCATCGGCAATGAGCAGTTCTTC. Variable domain in full (rest from reference TRBV11-1 and TRBJ2-1): EAEVAQSPRYKITEKSQAVAFWCDPISGHATLYWYRQILGQGPELLVQFQDESVVDDSQLPKDRFSAERLKGVDSTLKIQPAELGDSAMYLCASLSIGNEQFFGPGTRLTVL.

V usage is TRBV6-6 and J usage is TRBJ1-5; 8 bases fit TRBD1. After removal of 8 bases from V and 4 bases from J, the junction contained 7 bases not matched to a gene. The CDR3 consists of 14 residues. Per the germline V gene, CDR1 is MNHNY and CDR2 is SVGAGI (reference sequence). Here the CDR3 DNA reads TGTGCCAGCGAAGGACAGGGTTCAAATCAGCCCCAGCATTTT. Its translation is CASEGQGSNQPQHF.

This clonotype has just a few counts. The chain links TRBV24-1 to TRBJ2-1; maybe TRBD1 (6 bases). Looked up from germline, CDR1 is KGHDR and CDR2 is SFDVKD. V gave up 9 bases and J gave up 4 bases, with 15 bases separating them. This CDR3 is 14 amino acids long. This CDR3 reads CATGGRGAYNEQFF. CDR3 sequence (DNA): TGTGCCACCGGGGGCAGGGGAGCGTACAATGAGCAGTTCTTC.

This chain links TRBV9 with TRBJ1-1; unclear D gene. The CDR3 runs 13 residues. V was clipped by 3 bases and J by 1 base, with 7 bases between them. In germline, CDR1 is SGDLS, CDR2 YYNGEE. Written as DNA, the CDR3 is TGTGCCAGCAGCGGGGATGGGAACACTGAAGCTTTCTTT. This codes for CASSGDGNTEAFF.

The chain combines TRBV5-6 with TRBJ1-1; TRBD1 might be the D (6 bases). CDR1 SGHDT and CDR2 YYEEEE come from the germline V gene. Deletions cut 5 bases from V and 0 bases from J, with 11 bases between. This CDR3 contains 14 residues. CDR3 nucleotide sequence: TGTGCCAGCAGTGGGGGCAGGATGAACACTGAAGCTTTCTTT. It translates to CASSGGRMNTEAFF. Complete variable domain (other parts from reference TRBV5-6 and TRBJ1-1): DAGVTQSPTHLIKTRGQQVTLRCSPKSGHDTVSWYQQALGQGPQFIFQYYEEEERQRGNFPDRFSGHQFPNYSSELNVNALLLGDSALYLCASSGGRMNTEAFFGQGTRLTVV.

This chain joins TRBV15 and TRBJ2-5, with D unresolved. Matching the DNA end better, TRBJ2-7 makes the J call doubtful. Germline CDR1 and CDR2: LNHNV and YYDKDF (reference sequence). The CDR3 runs 13 residues. In nucleotides, the CDR3 is TGTGCCACCAGCAGAGCCATAGACTACGAGCAGTACTTC. This translates into CATSRAIDYEQYF.

The CDR3 sequence: CASSSPMDTYEQYF. In nucleotides, the CDR3 is TGTGCCAGCAGCTCCCCCATGGACACCTACGAGCAGTACTTC. This rearrangement joins TRBV5-5 to TRBJ2-5, with a tentative D call TRBD1 (5 bases). The J call is doubtful: the DNA matches TRBJ2-7 better. Germline V gene data show CDR1 as SGHKS and CDR2 as YYEKEE (reference sequence). The CDR3 is 14 residues long.

This clonotype was seen a single time. The rearrangement joins TRBV20-1 to TRBJ2-5; 14 bases agree with TRBD2. After removal of 6 bases from V and 12 bases from J, the junction contained 9 bases not matched to a gene. Germline CDR1 is DFQATT and CDR2 is SNEGSKA (reference sequence). This CDR3 has 13 amino acids. The CDR3 sequence is CSAGRTSGGPKYF. Written as DNA, the CDR3 is TGCAGTGCCGGCAGGACTAGCGGGGGGCCTAAGTACTTC.

V usage is TRBV7-9 and J usage is TRBJ2-5, with D hard to call. CDR3 size: 14 residues. V lost 1 base, J lost 2 bases, and 8 bases lay in between. Germline CDR1 is SEHNR and CDR2 is FQNEAQ (reference sequence). The CDR3 bases are TGTGCCAGCAGCTTAGGACATGTACAAGAGACCCAGTACTTC. It codes for CASSLGHVQETQYF. Supplemented by reference TRBV7-9 and TRBJ2-5, the full variable domain reads DTGVSQNPRHKITKRGQNVTFRCDPISEHNRLYWYRQTLGQGPEFLTYFQNEAQLEKSRLLSDRFSAERPKGSFSTLEIQRTEQGDSAMYLCASSLGHVQETQYFGPGTRLLVL.

The rearrangement links TRBV15 to TRBJ2-3; D perhaps matches TRBD2 (6 bases). Germline V CDR1 and CDR2: LNHNV, YYDKDF (reference sequence). The germline V and J ends were trimmed by 5 bases and 8 bases, with 14 bases remaining between them. The length of the CDR3 is 13 residues. The CDR3 reads CATSFGGGGTQYF. The CDR3 bases are TGTGCCACCAGCTTTGGTGGGGGAGGTACGCAGTATTTT.

The chain has TRBV20-1 and TRBJ1-5; D might be TRBD1 (6 bases). Trimming took 6 bases from V and 7 from J, leaving 16 bases between them. Germline assignment: CDR1 DFQATT and CDR2 SNEGSKA (reference sequence). The CDR3 sequence is 13 residues long. The CDR3 sequence: CSARGGPRQPQHF. The CDR3 DNA is TGCAGTGCGCGTGGGGGCCCGCGGCAGCCCCAGCATTTT.

In DNA, the CDR3 is TGTGCCAGCAGCTTAGGGTCCACCGGGGATACGCAGTATTTT. This sequence encodes CASSLGSTGDTQYF. V and J are TRBV7-2 and TRBJ2-3, with no clear D. This CDR3 region has 14 residues. Germline V gene data show CDR1 as SGHTA and CDR2 as FQGNSA. Trimming removed 1 base from V and 6 bases from J, with 11 bases in between. The whole variable domain, filled in from reference TRBV7-2 and TRBJ2-3, reads GAGVSQSPSNKVTEKGKDVELRCDPISGHTALYWYRQSLGQGLEFLIYFQGNSAPDKSGLPSDRFSAERTGGSVSTLTIQRTQQEDSAVYLCASSLGSTGDTQYFGPGTRLTVL.

V usage is TRBV19 and J usage is TRBJ1-1; maybe TRBD1 (5 bases). Germline V gene data show CDR1 as LNHDA and CDR2 as SQIVND (reference sequence). The CDR3 runs 14 residues. With 7 bases removed from V and 3 bases from J, the gap between germline ends came to 15 bases. The CDR3, as DNA: TGTGCCAGTACCGAGGTAGGGGCAGACACTGAAGCTTTCTTT. Its translation: CASTEVGADTEAFF. The full variable domain, with the rest looked up from reference TRBV19 and TRBJ1-1, is DGGITQSPKYLFRKEGQNVTLSCEQNLNHDAMYWYRQDPGQGLRLIYYSQIVNDFQKGDIAEGYSVSREKKESFPLTVTSAQKNPTAFYLCASTEVGADTEAFFGQGTRLTVV.

The CDR3 sequence: CSARAGTSGGPVNEQYF. In DNA form, the CDR3 reads TGCAGTGCTAGGGCCGGGACTAGCGGGGGGCCGGTAAACGAGCAGTACTTC. The rearrangement links TRBV20-1 to TRBJ2-7; TRBD2 matches 15 bases. CDR3 size: 17 residues. Germline lookup yields CDR1 DFQATT and CDR2 SNEGSKA (reference sequence). The trim removed 3 bases at V and 5 bases at J, leaving 11 bases unmatched.

The rearrangement joins TRBV11-2 to TRBJ1-5; D is unresolved. CDR3 size: 13 residues. Trimming pared 6 bases from V and 4 bases from J, leaving 10 bases between. Germline values: CDR1 SGHAT, CDR2 FQNNGV. The DNA for the CDR3 is TGTGCCAGCAGTGGGAACAGAAATCAGCCCCAGCATTTT. Its translation is CASSGNRNQPQHF. Together with reference TRBV11-2 and TRBJ1-5, the CDR3 gives the full variable domain: EAGVAQSPRYKIIEKRQSVAFWCNPISGHATLYWYQQILGQGPKLLIQFQNNGVVDDSQLPKDRFSAERLKGVDSTLKIQPAKLEDSAVYLCASSGNRNQPQHFGDGTRLSIL.

The rearrangement joins TRBV6-2 or TRBV6-3 to TRBJ2-3; no firm D call. Trimming shortened V by 5 bases and J by 7 bases, and 7 bases separated the two germline ends. The CDR3 has 11 amino acids. The V gene's germline CDR1 is MNHEY and CDR2 SVGEGT. CDR3 loop: CASSNSNTQYF. Written as DNA, the CDR3 is TGTGCCAGCAGTAACAGCAATACGCAGTATTTT.

The J gene is TRBJ2-5, the V gene TRBV12-3 or TRBV12-4; perhaps TRBD1 as D (6 bases). CDR3 length: 15 residues. V was trimmed by 6 bases and J by 1 base, leaving 15 bases between them. CDR3 sequence reads: CASRDYRAFQETQYF. DNA for the CDR3: TGTGCCAGCAGGGATTACAGGGCGTTCCAAGAGACCCAGTACTTC.

The chain employs TRBV4-2 and TRBJ2-3; TRBD2 matches at 12 bases. Germline V gene lookup returns CDR1 LGHNA and CDR2 YNFKEQ. The V and J ends lost 1 base and 4 bases, in that order; junction bases with no gene match: 6. This CDR3 is 17 amino acids long. CDR3 residues: CASSQGPSGGVADTQYF. As DNA, the CDR3 is TGTGCCAGCAGCCAAGGTCCTAGCGGGGGGGTTGCAGATACGCAGTATTTT.

V gene TRBV2 combines with J gene TRBJ2-5; D tentatively fits TRBD1 or TRBD2 (7 bases each). This CDR3 is 14 amino acids long. V was cut by 10 bases and J by 2 bases, with 17 bases left in between. From germline, CDR1 is SNHLY and CDR2 FYNNEI. CDR3 sequence (DNA): TGTGCCACCAGGGGGGGCAGGACGCAAGAGACCCAGTACTTC. Amino acids: CATRGGRTQETQYF.

This clonotype was counted a few times. V gene TRBV6-4 combines with J gene TRBJ1-5, with 9 nucleotides matching TRBD1. CDR1 MRHNA and CDR2 SNTAGT come from the germline V gene. V shed 1 base, J shed 6 bases, and the junction held 4 bases outside the gene matches. This CDR3 is 15 amino acids long. CDR3 DNA: TGTGCCAGCAGTGACTTCGACAGGGGGGGTCAGCCCCAGCATTTT. It translates to CASSDFDRGGQPQHF.

The rearrangement joins TRBV12-3 or TRBV12-4 to TRBJ1-1; tentatively, D is TRBD1 (5 bases). The CDR3 consists of 11 residues. V shed 6 bases and J shed 9 bases, with 11 bases lying between them. CDR3: CASRARGQAFF. CDR3 bases: TGTGCCAGCAGAGCCCGGGGCCAAGCTTTCTTT.

The chain uses TRBV4-2 and TRBJ2-7; D is uncertain. V lost 2 bases and J lost 0, with 14 bases in between. The germline CDR1 and CDR2 sequences are LGHNA and YNFKEQ. This CDR3 has 16 residues. The CDR3 sequence: CASSQNSELSSYEQYF. In nucleotides, the CDR3 is TGTGCCAGCAGCCAAAACAGCGAGTTGAGCTCCTACGAGCAGTACTTC.

This clonotype was recorded a few times. The V and J genes are TRBV4-3 and TRBJ2-4, with 13 positions matching TRBD2. The J call is uncertain, as TRBJ2-7 better fits the DNA end. The CDR3 is 16 amino acids. CDR1 is LGHNA, CDR2 YSLEER, per germline. The CDR3 region is CASSQAGTSGVYEQYF. The CDR3, as DNA: TGCGCCAGCAGCCAAGCCGGGACTAGCGGGGTGTACGAGCAGTACTTC.

V and J are TRBV5-6 and TRBJ2-7, with D maybe TRBD2 (7 bases). The CDR3 length is 17 residues. V was clipped by 4 bases and J by 2 bases, with 22 bases between them. Germline V gene sequence: CDR1 SGHDT, CDR2 YYEEEE. CDR3 sequence (DNA): TGTGCCAGCAGCCATGGGAGTAGGGCGGGGGACACCTACGAGCAGTACTTC. Amino acid sequence: CASSHGSRAGDTYEQYF.